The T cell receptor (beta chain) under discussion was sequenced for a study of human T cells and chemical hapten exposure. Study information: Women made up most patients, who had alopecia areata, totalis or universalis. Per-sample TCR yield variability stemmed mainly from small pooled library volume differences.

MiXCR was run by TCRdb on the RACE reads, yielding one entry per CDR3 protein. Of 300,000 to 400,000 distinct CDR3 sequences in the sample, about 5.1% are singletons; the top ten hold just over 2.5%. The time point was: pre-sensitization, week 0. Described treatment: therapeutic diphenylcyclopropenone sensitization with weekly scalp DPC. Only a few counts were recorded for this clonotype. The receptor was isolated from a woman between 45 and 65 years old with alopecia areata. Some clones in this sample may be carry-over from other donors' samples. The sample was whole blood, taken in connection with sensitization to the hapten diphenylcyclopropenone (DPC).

CDR3 sequence: CASSAPGRISGNTIYF. The CDR3 DNA reads as TGTGCCAGCAGCGCCCCAGGACGGATCTCTGGAAACACCATATATTTT. V usage is TRBV2 and J usage is TRBJ1-3, with no clear D. V lost 6 bases to trimming and J lost 0 bases, with 15 bases between them. The V gene's germline CDR1 is SNHLY and CDR2 FYNNEI. The CDR3 totals 16 residues.